These T cell receptor beta chains were read from a single sample in a study of cytomegalovirus exposure and HLA in healthy donors. Clones were read by immunoSEQ multiplex PCR, and TCRdb kept only the in-frame ones, dropping some. The data show around 140,000 clones, roughly 82% seen once. Sequencing was carried out using PBMCs. These receptors came from a male donor in good health and CMV-seropositive. Both conserved end residues are part of each CDR3. The order of the fields is clone size, V gene, D gene, J gene, CDR3 DNA, CDR3 protein. The D gene is left open where the match is weak. Size tells how often a clone was seen (once, few, many) or the class of an expanded clone, and some rows leave it out.

clone_size: NA; v_call: TRBV6-1; d_call: NA; j_call: TRBJ2-3; cdr3_nt: TGTGCCAGCAGTGAAGCTCGTCTAGGAGGCGATACGCAGTATTTT; cdr3_aa: CASSEARLGGDTQYF
clone_size: once; v_call: TRBV27; d_call: NA; j_call: TRBJ2-4; cdr3_nt: TGTGCCAGCAGTTTTATAACGGGGGTAATGACGACCAAAAACAGTCAGTACTTC; cdr3_aa: CASSFITGVMTTKNSQYF
clone_size: NA; v_call: TRBV12-2; d_call: NA; j_call: TRBJ2-7; cdr3_nt: TGCGCAAGTCGCTTAGCGGGAGGATACATTTACGTCTACGAGCAGTACTTC; cdr3_aa: CASRLAGGYIYVYEQYF
clone_size: NA; v_call: TRBV7-7; d_call: NA; j_call: TRBJ2-3; cdr3_nt: TGTGCCAGCAGCCCGGGACACTTTTGGGATACGCAGTATTTT; cdr3_aa: CASSPGHFWDTQYF
clone_size: NA; v_call: TRBV5-5; d_call: NA; j_call: TRBJ2-4; cdr3_nt: TGTGCCAGCAGCTTTGGGGGCCCCTTTGACATTCAGTACTTC; cdr3_aa: CASSFGGPFDIQYF
clone_size: NA; v_call: TRBV11-1; d_call: NA; j_call: TRBJ2-1; cdr3_nt: TGTGCCAGCAGCCTCGGAGGAACGTTGAATGAGCAGTTCTTC; cdr3_aa: CASSLGGTLNEQFF
clone_size: NA; v_call: TRBV5-1; d_call: NA; j_call: TRBJ2-2; cdr3_nt: TGCGCCAGCAGCACGGGGGAAGCCGGGGAGCTGTTTTTT; cdr3_aa: CASSTGEAGELFF
clone_size: NA; v_call: TRBV5-1; d_call: NA; j_call: TRBJ2-5; cdr3_nt: TGCGCCAGCAGCTTGACTAGTAGGTACCAAGAGACCCAGTACTTC; cdr3_aa: CASSLTSRYQETQYF
clone_size: NA; v_call: TRBV15; d_call: NA; j_call: TRBJ1-4; cdr3_nt: TGTGCCACCAGCAGAGGGTTACTCGACTGGCTGTTTTTT; cdr3_aa: CATSRGLLDWLFF
clone_size: NA; v_call: TRBV28; d_call: NA; j_call: TRBJ1-3; cdr3_nt: TGTGCCAGCAGTTTACCGGGCTCTGGAAACACCATATATTTT; cdr3_aa: CASSLPGSGNTIYF
clone_size: NA; v_call: TRBV11-3; d_call: TRBD2; j_call: TRBJ2-3; cdr3_nt: TGTGCCAGCCAGCGGGAGAACACAGATACGCAGTATTTT; cdr3_aa: CASQRENTDTQYF
clone_size: NA; v_call: TRBV11-1; d_call: NA; j_call: TRBJ2-5; cdr3_nt: TGTGCCAGCAGCTCAAAGACCACGAAAAGGGGCCAGTACTTC; cdr3_aa: CASSSKTTKRGQYF
clone_size: NA; v_call: TRBV5-1; d_call: TRBD2; j_call: TRBJ2-1; cdr3_nt: TGCGCCAGCAGCTCAGTGAGGACTAGCGGGGGGGCCTCGCTCGGTTTCTTC; cdr3_aa: CASSSVRTSGGASLGFF
clone_size: NA; v_call: TRBV6-4; d_call: NA; j_call: TRBJ1-3; cdr3_nt: TGTGCCAGCAGTGAATCCTCGACACCCGGAAACACCATATATTTT; cdr3_aa: CASSESSTPGNTIYF
clone_size: NA; v_call: TRBV7-6; d_call: NA; j_call: TRBJ2-7; cdr3_nt: TGTGCCAGCAGCTTAGAAAGGGTAGGACAGAGCTCCTACGAGCAGTACTTC; cdr3_aa: CASSLERVGQSSYEQYF
clone_size: NA; v_call: TRBV27; d_call: TRBD1; j_call: TRBJ2-7; cdr3_nt: TGTGCCAGCAGTTTTGACGGGACAGGAACCTACGAGCAGTACTTC; cdr3_aa: CASSFDGTGTYEQYF
clone_size: NA; v_call: TRBV18; d_call: NA; j_call: TRBJ1-3; cdr3_nt: TGTGCCAGCTCACGGTCCCTCGACAGGAGCTCTGGAAACACCATATATTTT; cdr3_aa: CASSRSLDRSSGNTIYF
clone_size: once; v_call: TRBV19; d_call: NA; j_call: TRBJ2-1; cdr3_nt: TGTGCCATTAGCAGGGAATTCGGTTCCTACAATGAGCAGTTCTTC; cdr3_aa: CAISREFGSYNEQFF
clone_size: NA; v_call: TRBV2; d_call: TRBD1; j_call: TRBJ2-1; cdr3_nt: TGTGCCAGCAGGCCAGGGACAGGGGGCAATGAGCAGTTCTTC; cdr3_aa: CASRPGTGGNEQFF
clone_size: NA; v_call: TRBV11-2; d_call: NA; j_call: TRBJ2-2; cdr3_nt: TGTGCCAGCAGCCTCCAGGTTGCGACCCTAAGAGGGGAGCTGTTTTTT; cdr3_aa: CASSLQVATLRGELFF
clone_size: NA; v_call: TRBV7-9; d_call: NA; j_call: TRBJ2-4; cdr3_nt: TGTGCCAGCAGCTTAGGAGGAAATAGACCAAACATTCAGTACTTC; cdr3_aa: CASSLGGNRPNIQYF
clone_size: NA; v_call: TRBV6-5; d_call: NA; j_call: TRBJ1-2; cdr3_nt: TGTGCCAGCAGTTATAACAGGCCTGCCTATGGCTACACCTTC; cdr3_aa: CASSYNRPAYGYTF
clone_size: NA; v_call: TRBV5-1; d_call: TRBD1; j_call: TRBJ2-1; cdr3_nt: TGCGCCAGCAGGGAGACAGGGAGCTCCTACAATGAGCAGTTCTTC; cdr3_aa: CASRETGSSYNEQFF
clone_size: NA; v_call: TRBV2; d_call: NA; j_call: TRBJ2-7; cdr3_nt: TGTGCCAGCAGTGCACTGCTCTACGAGCAGTACTTC; cdr3_aa: CASSALLYEQYF
clone_size: few; v_call: TRBV27; d_call: NA; j_call: TRBJ2-2; cdr3_nt: TGTGCCAGCAGTCACGGGGCCGGGGAGCTGTTTTTT; cdr3_aa: CASSHGAGELFF
clone_size: NA; v_call: TRBV5-8; d_call: NA; j_call: TRBJ1-2; cdr3_nt: TGTGCCAGCAGCGAAGGGTGGGAGAACTATGGCTACACCTTC; cdr3_aa: CASSEGWENYGYTF
clone_size: few; v_call: TRBV10-3; d_call: TRBD1; j_call: TRBJ2-7; cdr3_nt: TGTGCCATCAGTGAACCGGACAGGGTCCCCGAGCAGTACTTC; cdr3_aa: CAISEPDRVPEQYF
clone_size: NA; v_call: TRBV9; d_call: NA; j_call: TRBJ2-5; cdr3_nt: TGTGCCAGCAGCGTAAGCGGACGCGTAGAGACCCAGTACTTC; cdr3_aa: CASSVSGRVETQYF
clone_size: NA; v_call: TRBV25-1; d_call: NA; j_call: TRBJ2-2; cdr3_nt: TGTGCCAGCAGTGACGGGATCCCAAACACCGGGGAGCTGTTTTTT; cdr3_aa: CASSDGIPNTGELFF
clone_size: NA; v_call: TRBV28; d_call: NA; j_call: TRBJ2-7; cdr3_nt: TGTGCCAGCAGTTCAGACTACGAGCAGTACTTC; cdr3_aa: CASSSDYEQYF
clone_size: NA; v_call: TRBV15; d_call: NA; j_call: TRBJ1-4; cdr3_nt: TGTGCCACCAGCAGACCTAGATATTCAACTAATGAAAAACTGTTTTTT; cdr3_aa: CATSRPRYSTNEKLFF
clone_size: NA; v_call: TRBV18; d_call: TRBD1; j_call: TRBJ2-7; cdr3_nt: TGTGCCAGCTCACCACTATCACAGGGGGGCGAGCAGTACTTC; cdr3_aa: CASSPLSQGGEQYF
clone_size: few; v_call: TRBV25-1; d_call: NA; j_call: TRBJ2-2; cdr3_nt: TGTGCCAGCAGTACTGCTAGCGCCCACACCGGGGAGCTGTTTTTT; cdr3_aa: CASSTASAHTGELFF
clone_size: NA; v_call: TRBV2; d_call: NA; j_call: TRBJ1-5; cdr3_nt: TGTGCCAGCACAAGGGGGGGGTTGCAGCCCCAGCATTTT; cdr3_aa: CASTRGGLQPQHF
clone_size: NA; v_call: TRBV19; d_call: NA; j_call: TRBJ2-7; cdr3_nt: TGTGCCAGTAGCCCCCCCGGGTCCTACGAGCAGTACTTC; cdr3_aa: CASSPPGSYEQYF
clone_size: NA; v_call: TRBV4-2; d_call: NA; j_call: TRBJ2-2; cdr3_nt: TGTGCCAGCAGCCGTGGAGGGTCCGCGGGGGCCTACACCGGGGAGCTGTTTTTT; cdr3_aa: CASSRGGSAGAYTGELFF
clone_size: once; v_call: TRBV29-1; d_call: NA; j_call: TRBJ2-3; cdr3_nt: TGCAGCACTGAGGTCACAGATACGCAGTATTTT; cdr3_aa: CSTEVTDTQYF
clone_size: few; v_call: TRBV6-6; d_call: TRBD1; j_call: TRBJ1-2; cdr3_nt: TGTGCCAGCAGGTCCGGGACAGGGCGTGACTATGGCTACACCTTC; cdr3_aa: CASRSGTGRDYGYTF
clone_size: NA; v_call: TRBV28; d_call: TRBD1; j_call: TRBJ1-4; cdr3_nt: TGTGCCAGCAGTCCGCGGGACAGATCAAATGAAAAACTGTTTTTT; cdr3_aa: CASSPRDRSNEKLFF
clone_size: NA; v_call: TRBV5-4; d_call: TRBD1; j_call: TRBJ2-5; cdr3_nt: TGTGCCAGCAGCTCGGACAGGCCTAAAGGAGAGACCCAGTACTTC; cdr3_aa: CASSSDRPKGETQYF
clone_size: NA; v_call: TRBV15; d_call: TRBD2; j_call: TRBJ2-7; cdr3_nt: TGTGCCACCAGCAGAGATCGCACTAGCGGGAGAGGGGAGCAGTACTTC; cdr3_aa: CATSRDRTSGRGEQYF
clone_size: few; v_call: TRBV6-1; d_call: TRBD1; j_call: TRBJ1-5; cdr3_nt: TGTGCCAGCACCCAGGACAGGGAGCAGCATTTT; cdr3_aa: CASTQDREQHF
clone_size: NA; v_call: TRBV7-9; d_call: TRBD1; j_call: TRBJ2-1; cdr3_nt: TGTGCCAGCAGCACCGGACAGGCGGATGAGCAGTTCTTC; cdr3_aa: CASSTGQADEQFF
clone_size: NA; v_call: TRBV4-1; d_call: TRBD2; j_call: TRBJ2-3; cdr3_nt: TGCGCCAGCAGCCAACCTAGCGGGAGTTCGCATAGCACAGATACGCAGTATTTT; cdr3_aa: CASSQPSGSSHSTDTQYF
clone_size: NA; v_call: TRBV7-9; d_call: TRBD2; j_call: TRBJ2-2; cdr3_nt: TGTTCCGCCCGACTAGCGGGGGGGGCCACCGGGGAGCTGTTTTTT; cdr3_aa: CSARLAGGATGELFF
clone_size: NA; v_call: TRBV29-1; d_call: NA; j_call: TRBJ2-2; cdr3_nt: TGCGGCCCCGGAGGCCCTGGGGTCGGGGAGCTGTTTTTT; cdr3_aa: CGPGGPGVGELFF
clone_size: once; v_call: TRBV28; d_call: TRBD2; j_call: TRBJ2-3; cdr3_nt: TGTGCCAGCACAGCGGGAGCGGATACGCAGTATTTT; cdr3_aa: CASTAGADTQYF
clone_size: NA; v_call: TRBV19; d_call: NA; j_call: TRBJ2-6; cdr3_nt: TGTGCCACCCAATGGGGGGGCCCCGGGGCCAACGTCCTGACTTTC; cdr3_aa: CATQWGGPGANVLTF
clone_size: NA; v_call: TRBV6-5; d_call: TRBD1; j_call: TRBJ1-5; cdr3_nt: TGTGCCAGCAGTTACTCCGGGACAGGGGGCCAGCCCCAGCATTTT; cdr3_aa: CASSYSGTGGQPQHF
clone_size: NA; v_call: TRBV7-8; d_call: TRBD1; j_call: TRBJ2-7; cdr3_nt: TGTGCCAGCAGCTTAGACGCAGGGGGCAGCTACGAGCAGTACTTC; cdr3_aa: CASSLDAGGSYEQYF
clone_size: NA; v_call: TRBV6-5; d_call: TRBD1; j_call: TRBJ2-1; cdr3_nt: TGTGCCAGCAGTGGGACAGGGGAGGTCGATGAGCAGTTCTTC; cdr3_aa: CASSGTGEVDEQFF
clone_size: NA; v_call: TRBV9; d_call: NA; j_call: TRBJ2-1; cdr3_nt: TGTGCCAGCAGCGTAGATAGCCGGACACCCAATGAGCAGTTCTTC; cdr3_aa: CASSVDSRTPNEQFF
clone_size: once; v_call: TRBV5-1; d_call: TRBD1; j_call: TRBJ1-1; cdr3_nt: TGCGCCAGCAGCTCCGAAGGGGGCGCGAACACTGAAGCTTTCTTT; cdr3_aa: CASSSEGGANTEAFF
clone_size: NA; v_call: TRBV27; d_call: NA; j_call: TRBJ2-7; cdr3_nt: TGTGCCAGCAGCCGACCCCCTAGGGGTAGCGGCGCCTACGAGCAGTACTTC; cdr3_aa: CASSRPPRGSGAYEQYF
clone_size: NA; v_call: TRBV19; d_call: NA; j_call: TRBJ2-3; cdr3_nt: TGTGCCAGTAGTCTCAGGGTGGTAGATACGCAGTATTTT; cdr3_aa: CASSLRVVDTQYF
clone_size: NA; v_call: TRBV19; d_call: NA; j_call: TRBJ1-2; cdr3_nt: TGTGCCAGTAGTATGGGGGGGCTGTATAACTATGGCTACACCTTC; cdr3_aa: CASSMGGLYNYGYTF
clone_size: NA; v_call: TRBV27; d_call: TRBD1; j_call: TRBJ1-1; cdr3_nt: TGTGCCAGCAGGTCTAGGACAGGCCTAGGGAACACTGAAGCTTTCTTT; cdr3_aa: CASRSRTGLGNTEAFF